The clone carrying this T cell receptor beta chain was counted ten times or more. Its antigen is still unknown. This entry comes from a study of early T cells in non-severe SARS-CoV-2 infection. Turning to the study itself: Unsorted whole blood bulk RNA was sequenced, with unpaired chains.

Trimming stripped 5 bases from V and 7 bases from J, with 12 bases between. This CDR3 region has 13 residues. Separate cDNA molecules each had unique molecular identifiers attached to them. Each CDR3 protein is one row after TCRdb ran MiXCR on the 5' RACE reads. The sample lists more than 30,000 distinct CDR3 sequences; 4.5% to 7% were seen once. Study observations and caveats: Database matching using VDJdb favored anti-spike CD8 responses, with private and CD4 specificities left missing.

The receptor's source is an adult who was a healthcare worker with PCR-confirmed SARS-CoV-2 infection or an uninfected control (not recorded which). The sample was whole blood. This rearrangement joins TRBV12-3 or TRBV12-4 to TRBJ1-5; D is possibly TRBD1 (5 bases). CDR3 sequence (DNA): TGTGCCAGCAGTCTCCAGGGAAAACAGCCCCAGCATTTT. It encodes CASSLQGKQPQHF.